This paragraph reports one TCR beta chain. The target antigen is unknown. This entry comes from a study of cytomegalovirus exposure and HLA in healthy donors. This table comes from immunoSEQ multiplex PCR, and its TCRdb copy is limited to in-frame clones, with some not included. Of some 150,000 clones in the sample, approximately 91% are singletons; the top ten hold about 0.75%. Study results and limitations: Specificity of a few CMV-associated chains for CMV antigens was verified in vitro. Most TCR sequences proved rare, with some public TCRs found in many donors. Researchers counted around 160 TCR beta chains as cytomegalovirus-associated.

From the roughly 120-subject validation cohort, which was separate from the approximately 700-subject first cohort, the donors were drawn. The material sequenced was PBMCs. The TCR was taken from a man younger than 30 in good health and CMV-seronegative.

The CDR3 DNA reads TGTGCCAGCAGCCAAGATAAGCGGGCGGGGGGCCTCAATGAGCAGTTCTTC. Amino acids: CASSQDKRAGGLNEQFF. The V call is TRBV4-2, the J call TRBJ2-1; 8 nucleotides match TRBD2. V lost 0 bases and J lost 6; bases outside the gene matches: 10. The CDR3 extends over 17 amino acids. Germline CDR1 and CDR2: LGHNA and YNFKEQ.